Listed here are 25 T cell receptor beta chains from one sample, sequenced in a study of spatial heterogeneity in lung cancer. TCRdb analysed the 5' RACE reads with MiXCR anew, one entry per CDR3 protein. Among roughly 48,000 distinct CDR3 sequences listed, approximately 5% were seen once. Specified time point: sample taken at primary tumor resection. This specimen was PBMCs, taken at surgery. Receptors originate from a male donor with early-stage non-small cell lung cancer.

This clonotype was seen ten or more times. J is TRBJ1-4 and V is TRBV20-1; tentatively, D is TRBD1 (5 bases). Germline V gene data show CDR1 as DFQATT and CDR2 as SNEGSKA (reference sequence). Trimming left V 2 bases short and J 8 bases short, with 12 bases between. The CDR3 is 13 amino acids. In DNA, the CDR3 is TGCAGTGCTAGAATACAGGCTTACGAAAAACTGTTTTTT. Its translation is CSARIQAYEKLFF.

The sample holds a few counts of this clonotype. The gene calls are TRBV7-2 and TRBJ2-7; 9 bases match TRBD1. This CDR3 has 16 amino acids. Unmatched junction bases numbered 8, after V lost 5 bases and J lost 0 bases. Germline V CDR1 and CDR2: SGHTA, FQGNSA. This CDR3 is CASSTGQGSLSYEQYF. The CDR3 bases are TGTGCCAGCAGCACCGGACAGGGGTCCCTCTCCTACGAGCAGTACTTC.

This clonotype was recorded at least ten times. The chain couples TRBV27 to TRBJ2-1; 7 nucleotides agree with TRBD2. The CDR3 covers 14 residues. J gave up 5 bases and V 6 bases, and 7 bases lay outside the gene matches. Per the germline V gene, CDR1 is MNHEY and CDR2 is SMNVEV (reference sequence). This chain's CDR3 is CASSWTSAHNEQFF. The CDR3 nucleotides read TGTGCCAGCAGCTGGACTAGTGCGCACAATGAGCAGTTCTTC.

This clonotype has a count of ten or more. This rearrangement joins TRBV2 to TRBJ1-1; TRBD1 matches at 7 bases. Germline CDR1 is SNHLY and CDR2 is FYNNEI. Unmatched junction bases numbered 6, after V lost 8 bases and J lost 0 bases. The CDR3 sequence is 14 residues long. The CDR3 is CASDSDRVNTEAFF. The CDR3, as DNA: TGTGCCAGCGACTCCGACAGGGTGAACACTGAAGCTTTCTTT. The full variable domain, rest sourced from reference TRBV2 and TRBJ1-1, is EPEVTQTPSHQVTQMGQEVILRCVPISNHLYFYWYRQILGQKVEFLVSFYNNEISEKSEIFDDQFSVERPDGSNFTLKIRSTKLEDSAMYFCASDSDRVNTEAFFGQGTRLTVV.

This clonotype was detected ten times or more. V gene TRBV3-1 combines with J gene TRBJ1-2; TRBD1 might be the D (5 bases). The V end lost 2 bases, the J end lost 4 bases, and 17 bases lay between the germline ends. The CDR3 runs to 16 residues. Germline CDR1 is LGHDT and CDR2 is YNNKEL (reference sequence). The CDR3 sequence is CASSQPVGQGLYGYTF. CDR3 bases: TGTGCCAGCAGCCAACCCGTGGGGCAGGGACTCTATGGCTACACCTTC.

This clonotype was seen repeatedly, ten times or more. The CDR3 region has the DNA TGTGCCAGCAGCTTAGTTATAGGGGCGGGTGAGCAGTTCTTC. This sequence encodes CASSLVIGAGEQFF. The chain joins TRBV7-2 to TRBJ2-1, with D perhaps assigned TRBD1 or TRBD2 (5 bases each). V lost 1 base to trimming and J lost 9 bases, with 13 bases between them. Germline CDR1 SGHTA, CDR2 FQGNSA. The CDR3 has 14 amino acids.

This clonotype was seen many times. DNA for the CDR3: TGTGCCAGCAGTTTTCATGGTTTTTTGGGCTACACCTTC. Residues: CASSFHGFLGYTF. The chain couples TRBV27 to TRBJ1-2; D call uncertain. CDR1 MNHEY and CDR2 SMNVEV come from the germline V gene (reference sequence). V lost 3 bases and J lost 8, with 13 bases in between. The CDR3 is 13 amino acids.

In its sample, this clonotype was seen many times. The chain recombines TRBV10-2 with TRBJ1-1; 10 nucleotides align to TRBD1. CDR1 and CDR2 (germline): WSHSY, SAAADI. The ends lost 6 bases at V and 0 bases at J; junction bases unmatched: 10. CDR3 size: 17 residues. CDR3 amino acids: CASRGAKGQGMNTEAFF. The DNA of the CDR3 is TGCGCCAGCAGGGGGGCGAAGGGACAGGGGATGAACACTGAAGCTTTCTTT.

In this sample, this clonotype turned up many times. The rearrangement links TRBV12-5 to TRBJ2-4; 7 bases match TRBD2. Germline trimming cut 1 base from V and 5 bases from J; bases unmatched to any gene: 5. This CDR3 contains 15 residues. The germline V gene encodes CDR1 LGHNT and CDR2 FRNRAP. This CDR3 is CASGLENSGQNIQYF. The CDR3 nucleotides read TGTGCTAGTGGTTTGGAAAATAGCGGGCAAAACATTCAGTACTTC.

This clonotype was observed at least ten times. The CDR3 DNA reads TGCGCCAGCAGAACAGGGGGCCGGGAGACCCAGTACTTC. This codes for CASRTGGRETQYF. The chain links TRBV5-1 to TRBJ2-5, with 9 bases lining up with TRBD1. Trimming took 5 bases from V and 5 from J; bases not matched to a gene: 4. In germline, CDR1 is SGHRS, CDR2 YFSETQ. The CDR3 is 13 amino acids.

This clonotype was detected ten times or more. This rearrangement joins TRBV5-6 to TRBJ2-6; no clear D gene. Germline assignment: CDR1 SGHDT and CDR2 YYEEEE. The CDR3 has 16 residues. Trimming cost V 0 bases and J 5 bases, with 12 bases left between them. CDR3 coding DNA: TGTGCCAGCAGCTTGGGGACCCCCGTCCGGGCCAACGTCCTGACTTTC. Protein: CASSLGTPVRANVLTF.

In this sample, this clonotype turned up many times. This chain links TRBV20-1 with TRBJ2-3; no clear D gene. Germline V lookup: CDR1 DFQATT, CDR2 SNEGSKA (reference sequence). The CDR3 spans 13 residues. V was trimmed by 6 bases and J by 1 base, leaving 11 bases between them. The CDR3 coding sequence is TGCAGTGCCCGCCTGGCGGGCACAGATACGCAGTATTTT. It yields the protein CSARLAGTDTQYF.

Points on this clonotype: A much larger clone lies one base from this, so it may be a read error. The J gene is TRBJ2-1, the V gene TRBV7-6, with no clear D. This CDR3 contains 14 residues. Germline V gene sequence: CDR1 SGHVS, CDR2 FNYEAQ. The CDR3: CTSSPGPSYNEQFF. The CDR3 DNA reads as TGTACCAGCAGCCCAGGACCTTCCTACAATGAGCAGTTCTTC.

Ten or more counts support this clonotype. The chain carries TRBV6-2 or TRBV6-3 and TRBJ2-7, with TRBD2 matching over 14 bases. CDR3 size: 16 residues. J lost 6 bases, V lost 7 bases, and 11 bases had no gene match. Germline V lookup: CDR1 MNHEY, CDR2 SVGEGT. The CDR3 nucleotides are TGTGCCAGCAACGACCCATCCGGGACTAGCGGGAGCGAGCAGTACTTC. It yields the protein CASNDPSGTSGSEQYF.

This clonotype was counted at least ten times. This chain uses TRBV7-9 with TRBJ2-5, with D perhaps matching TRBD1 or TRBD2 (7 bases each). V lost 5 bases, J lost 0 bases, and 19 bases lay in between. There are 17 residues in the CDR3. The V gene's germline CDR1 is SEHNR and CDR2 FQNEAQ (reference sequence). This CDR3 reads CASSTTYRGGYQETQYF. In nucleotides, the CDR3 is TGTGCCAGCAGCACAACCTACAGGGGAGGGTACCAAGAGACCCAGTACTTC.

This clonotype was found many times. The chain joins TRBV3-1 to TRBJ2-1; the D gene is possibly TRBD1 (6 bases). In germline, CDR1 is LGHDT, CDR2 YNNKEL (reference sequence). This CDR3 spans 14 amino acids. Trimming stripped 4 bases from V and 9 bases from J, with 16 bases between. Here the CDR3 reads CASSLRGDLSEQFF. The CDR3 DNA reads TGTGCCAGCAGCCTCAGGGGAGATCTGTCTGAGCAGTTCTTC.

This clonotype appeared many times. The V and J genes are TRBV7-2 and TRBJ1-4, with 7 bases aligning to TRBD1. Trimming took 5 bases from V and 7 from J; bases not matched to a gene: 13. The CDR3 length is 16 residues. In germline, CDR1 is SGHTA, CDR2 FQGNSA. CDR3 amino acids: CASSDPRQGRGEKLFF. The CDR3 DNA follows: TGTGCCAGCAGCGACCCCAGACAGGGCCGTGGTGAAAAACTGTTTTTT.

This clonotype was recorded at least ten times. The chain carries TRBV10-3 and TRBJ1-3; no firm D call. The CDR3 length is 12 residues. Trimming pared 9 bases from V and 0 bases from J, leaving 6 bases between. Per germline, CDR1 ENHRY and CDR2 SYGVKD. CDR3 region: CAIVSSGNTIYF. CDR3 DNA: TGTGCCATTGTTAGCTCTGGAAACACCATATATTTT.

The chain uses TRBV7-9 and TRBJ1-1; the match to TRBD1 covers 11 bases. This CDR3 is 16 amino acids long. V was clipped by 5 bases and J by 4 bases; unmatched bases: 9. Germline CDR1 is SEHNR and CDR2 is FQNEAQ (reference sequence). CDR3 sequence: CASSPTGTGGPTEAFF. The DNA of the CDR3 is TGTGCCAGCAGCCCCACCGGGACAGGGGGTCCCACTGAAGCTTTCTTT.

This clonotype was observed at least ten times. V and J are TRBV19 and TRBJ1-5; no reliable D call. V was cut by 4 bases and J by 4 bases, with 11 bases left in between. CDR1 is LNHDA, CDR2 SQIVND, per germline (reference sequence). This CDR3 region has 14 residues. The CDR3 nucleotides read TGTGCCAGTAGTAAGTTAACAGTAAATCAGCCCCAGCATTTT. This encodes CASSKLTVNQPQHF.

V and J are TRBV7-2 and TRBJ2-3, with 10 bases that match TRBD1. Germline CDR1 SGHTA, CDR2 FQGNSA. This CDR3 region has 20 residues. V gave up 1 base and J gave up 4 bases; unmatched junction bases: 17. The CDR3 spells CASSLGHGGQGTGVADTQYF. The CDR3 nucleotides are TGTGCCAGCAGCTTAGGCCACGGAGGACAAGGGACAGGGGTGGCAGATACGCAGTATTTT.

Many counts were recorded for this clonotype. CDR3 nucleotides: TGTGCCAGCAGCCCTGCCGGGGGGACGGGGCAGTACTTC. This codes for CASSPAGGTGQYF. This chain joins TRBV5-5 and TRBJ2-7, with 7 nucleotides matching TRBD2. V was pared by 4 bases and J by 9 bases, with 10 bases of the junction left unmatched. In germline, CDR1 is SGHKS, CDR2 YYEKEE (reference sequence). The CDR3 length is 13 residues.

This clonotype was observed many times. The J gene is TRBJ2-7, the V gene TRBV20-1, with D perhaps TRBD2 (9 bases). The CDR3 has 16 residues. V dropped 3 bases and J dropped 9 bases, with 27 bases sitting between them. Germline V gene data show CDR1 as DFQATT and CDR2 as SNEGSKA (reference sequence). The CDR3 coding sequence is TGCAGTGCTAGTCGGACAGGGACTAGCAACTACGATGGGCAGTACTTC. As protein: CSASRTGTSNYDGQYF.

This clonotype came up many times. An end of the junction does not agree with germline; a read error may underlie this. This rearrangement joins TRBV11-2 to TRBJ2-1; TRBD2 matches 8 bases. Germline V gives CDR1 SGHAT, CDR2 FQNNGV. The CDR3 runs 16 residues. The DNA of the CDR3 is TGTGCCAGCAACTTAGATGGCGGGAGGTTCTACAATGAGCAGTTCTTC. This translates into CASNLDGGRFYNEQFF.

The sample holds many counts of this clonotype. This rearrangement joins TRBV30 to TRBJ1-6, with 8 bases fitting TRBD1. Germline V CDR1 and CDR2: GTSNPN, SVGIG (reference sequence). The CDR3 has 14 residues. Unmatched junction bases numbered 9, after V lost 3 bases and J lost 11 bases. CDR3 nucleotides: TGTGCCTGGAGCGCTGGACAGGGATGGACACCCCTCCACTTT. Amino acids: CAWSAGQGWTPLHF.